This record looks at one T cell receptor (beta chain) sequence and its context. Its antigen has not been determined. No qualities accompany the bases; no much larger clone lies one base away. The library was obtained by the immunoSEQ multiplex PCR assay. For the multiplex PCR, a mixture combining 60 forward primers for TCR Vbeta segments and 13 reverse primers for TCR Jbeta segments was used. The CDR3 region of rearranged TCR beta genes was amplified from genomic DNA by a multiplex PCR assay. On the Illumina HiSeq System, the amplified TCR beta libraries were sequenced as 87-base-pair reads. In the original analysis: In a later analysis, some 80 million unique TCR beta chains were counted across the 650 to 750 repertoires, and approximately 9.9 million of these chains were shared by at least two donors. Raw reads were error-corrected and collapsed into unique sequences with a nearest-neighbor algorithm that merged closely related sequences to remove PCR and sequencing errors. V, D and J gene segments were assigned by aligning CDR3 sequences to IMGT reference sequences. For a sequence to be retained, a match of at least six nucleotides was required to both a V gene segment and a J gene segment. A rearrangement was called productive if the CDR3 had no stop codons and remained in frame with V and J, and every other rearrangement was called non-productive. Following IMGT convention, CDR3 was defined as the stretch from the second conserved V-encoded cysteine to the conserved J-encoded phenylalanine. The earlier analysis of more than 450 of the donors excluded sequences that lacked an unambiguous match to a single V gene segment. An earlier analysis of 500 to 700 of the donors classified V segments as functional when productive rearrangements were above 56.7% and as segregating when the standard deviation between donors was above 5%. A statistical classification framework was built for diagnosing cytomegalovirus status from the catalog of TCR beta chain sequences. A later analysis assigned V and J genes by comparing TCR nucleotide sequences with IMGT/GENE-DB human TR gene sequences. A later analysis assigned CDR3 sequences and most-parsimonious VDJ recombination scenarios with the TCRdist pipeline. In a later analysis, each TCR beta chain was defined by its CDR3 amino acid sequence together with its V-gene family, and reads lacking a unique V-gene family were excluded. A later analysis removed nearly 600 highly shared, low-generation-probability nucleotide sequences to deal with suspected cross-contamination and a sequencing artifact. In a later analysis, a clonal expansion index for each public chain was calculated from normalized within-repertoire ranks of inferred template counts. A later analysis computed generation probabilities with a VDJ recombination model fitted to out-of-frame rearrangements, and checked the results against IGoR. In a later analysis, TCR-TCR, TCR-HLA and TCR-CMV co-occurrence was scored with hypergeometric tests, and a repertoire-size bias correction was applied to TCR pairs. In a later analysis, false discovery rates were estimated by permuting HLA or CMV assignments 20 times. In a later analysis, co-occurring TCRs were grouped using DBSCAN, with TCRdist sequence similarity added in when clustering inside HLA-allele-positive subsets. Repertoires with fewer than 30,000 or more than 120,000 public chains, plus five repertoires with anomalous nucleotide sharing, were excluded from co-occurrence clustering. TCRdb took over this immuneACCESS table, retaining in-frame rearrangements with V and J assigned. Such tables are incomplete; in checked studies, under half of the missing clones stem from an unresolved V gene, and the remainder is unexplained. V, J and clone size derive from that table, while D and trimming were established from the DNA sequence. The sample profile shows roughly 110,000 clones; more than 70% of them were found once. Of the sample, approximately 2.4% falls within the top ten clones.

The cohort comprised 670 or so healthy bone marrow donors. All cohort members were sampled while nominally healthy, although unrecorded immune exposures were likely present. The donor was CMV seronegative and belonged to the group of around 400 seronegative cohort members. A peripheral blood sample was collected from each donor, and TCR beta sequencing was performed on peripheral blood mononuclear cells. The Qiagen DNeasy Blood Extraction Kit was used to extract genomic DNA from the blood cell samples. This entry belongs to a study of cytomegalovirus exposure and HLA in healthy donors (TCRdb year 2017). Looking at the study overall: An earlier analysis of several hundred of the donors reported approximately 300 Gb of sequence data and some 110 million unique TCR beta sequences obtained from some 200 million T cells. An early release that covered around 590 HLA-typed donors contained approximately 300 gigabases of sequencing data and about 84 million unique TCR sequences. Of the roughly 400 genotyped donors, about 80% fell in the genetic ancestry cluster associated with self-reported Caucasian donors. The aim of the study was to test whether cataloging public T cell receptors could identify signatures of past pathogen exposure. Using immunosequencing, the study profiled T cell repertoires from fewer than 850 subjects and related those repertoires to cytomegalovirus serostatus. Along with the approximately 600-subject first cohort, a separate validation cohort of roughly 110 different subjects was used. The study combined high-throughput TCR immunosequencing, statistical association of individual TCRs with disease status, and machine learning to predict cytomegalovirus infection status. To study patterns of TCR occurrence, a later analysis re-analyzed previously published TCR beta repertoires from 700 or so donors and added high-resolution HLA genotyping. Rather than drawing on any new phenotypic data, the later analysis identified candidate immune exposures from TCR beta sequences and the way those sequences occurred across donors. An earlier analysis of around 640 of the donors used high-throughput TCR beta sequencing to judge whether each TCR beta V gene segment behaved as functional or pseudogenic. Donor age, sex, ethnicity and CMV serostatus were compiled together with the repertoire data. A later genetic analysis took genome-wide SNP genotypes for 398 of the 666 donors and used that subset as a discovery cohort. Every repertoire in the discovery cohort had been generated on one and the same sequencing platform. Both class I and class II loci were covered by HLA typing, at four-digit resolution. The number of donors typed differed by locus, with about 620-630 for A, B, C, DRB1 and DQB1, about 500 for DQA1, 606 for DPA1, and some 440 for DPB1. Roughly 5 DR-DQ haplotypes were handled as single units for association and clustering, since linkage in the cohort was strong. On average, roughly 250,000 unique TCR beta nucleotide sequences were sequenced per donor among 350 to 400 genotyped donors of the cohort, with roughly 18% of those sequences being non-productive. The full study reports these points: A cluster of highly shared sequence variants was judged likely to represent a technical artifact of the sequencing pipeline. According to a later analysis, parvovirus B19, influenza, CMV and Epstein-Barr virus appeared linked to several top co-occurrence clusters. Because the 87-base-pair reads could not distinguish some IMGT-functional V segments, including TRBV6-2 and TRBV6-3, those segments were excluded. The study listed 164 TCR beta chains as associated with cytomegalovirus. At a false discovery rate of 0.05, a later analysis linked about 16,000 TCR beta sequences to specific HLA alleles. In vitro tests confirmed that a few of the cytomegalovirus-associated TCR beta chains recognize cytomegalovirus antigens. This cohort had only TCR beta chains sequenced, and the lack of alpha or paired-chain data limited which features could be detected. A later genetic analysis reported fewer N-insertions in productive TCRs among donors in an Asian-associated ancestry cluster than the approximately 700-donor mean. Presence/absence analyses assumed roughly uniform sequencing depth across donors, an assumption that may not hold. In a later analysis, the rate of TCR association differed among HLA loci, with DRB1 alleles having the most associated TCRs and HLA-C alleles having the fewest. A later analysis found that HLA-associated TCR beta chains were more clonally expanded and had lower generation probabilities than equally common non-associated chains. A further reported finding was that TCR beta sequences accurately predicted the HLA-A and HLA-B alleles for most subjects in the first cohort. While some public TCRs were present in many individuals, most TCR sequences turned up only very rarely across donors. In a later genetic analysis, a missense DCLRE1C variant was associated with V-gene and J-gene trimming of TCR beta chains, and the association was replicated in an independent cohort. Linkage disequilibrium might explain the correlated functional status among segregating V segments, but an unknown experimental factor could not be excluded. Because some donors lacked HLA typing at each locus, the association tests relied only on the typed subset. Most CMV-associated TCR beta chains appeared to be HLA-restricted in a later analysis, and the HLA associations seemed to be driven largely by CMV exposure. Roughly 15 rarely observed V segments, including chromosome 9 orphons, were excluded from the earlier analysis of some 590 of the donors because counts were too low. The authors suggested that the approach could potentially be generalized to other disease states and immunological phenotypes. In both the original and validation cohorts, the classifier was reported to diagnose cytomegalovirus status with high specificity and sensitivity. Broadly in line with IMGT annotations, most TCR beta V segments showed up in productive rearrangements about 87% or about 30% of the time in an earlier analysis of 587 of the donors. Strong co-occurrence of HLA alleles, especially DR and DQ, made assigning TCR associations to individual alleles difficult. For the cohort, immune exposure information was limited to CMV serostatus.

From its cysteine to its phenylalanine, the CDR3 spans 14 amino acids. Kept here is only the CDR3 DNA, which spans 42 bases and is read in frame from base 1. In the germline V gene (reference sequence), CDR1 corresponds to SGHNT and CDR2 to YYREEE. At the junction V is shortened by 2 bases and J by 7 bases, with 15 bases in between. The V and J segments used are TRBV5-4 and TRBJ1-1, and the D gene may be TRBD1, 6 bases matching. Input material: PBMCs. The sequence was collected from a man between 18 and 29 years old in good health and CMV-seronegative. In nucleotides, the sequence is TGTGCCAGCAGCTTTAACAGGGCACGAGGTGAAGCTTTCTTT. Translated, this gives CASSFNRARGEAFF.